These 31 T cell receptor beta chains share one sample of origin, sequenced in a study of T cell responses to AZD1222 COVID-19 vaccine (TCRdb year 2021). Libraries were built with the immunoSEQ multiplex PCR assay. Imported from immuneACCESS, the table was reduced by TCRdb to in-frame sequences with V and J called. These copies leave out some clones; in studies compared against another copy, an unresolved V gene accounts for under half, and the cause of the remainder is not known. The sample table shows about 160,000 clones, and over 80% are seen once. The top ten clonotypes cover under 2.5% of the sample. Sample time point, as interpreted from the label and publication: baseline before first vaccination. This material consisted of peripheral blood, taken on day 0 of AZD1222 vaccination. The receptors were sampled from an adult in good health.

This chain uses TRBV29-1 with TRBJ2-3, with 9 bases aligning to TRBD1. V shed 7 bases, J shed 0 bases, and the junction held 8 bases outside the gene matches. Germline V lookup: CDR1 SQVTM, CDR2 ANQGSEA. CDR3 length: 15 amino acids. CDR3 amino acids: CSAEDRGRSTDTQYF. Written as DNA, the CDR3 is TGCAGCGCGGAGGACAGGGGTCGAAGCACAGATACGCAGTATTTT.

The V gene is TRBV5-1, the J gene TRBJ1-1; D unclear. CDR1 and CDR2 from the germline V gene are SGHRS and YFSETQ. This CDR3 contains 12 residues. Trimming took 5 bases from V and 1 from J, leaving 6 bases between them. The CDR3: CASRRGNTEAFF. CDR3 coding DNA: TGCGCCAGCAGACGGGGGAACACTGAAGCTTTCTTT. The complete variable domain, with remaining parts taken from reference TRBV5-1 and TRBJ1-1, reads KAGVTQTPRYLIKTRGQQVTLSCSPISGHRSVSWYQQTPGQGLQFLFEYFSETQRNKGNFPGRFSGRQFSNSRSEMNVSTLELGDSALYLCASRRGNTEAFFGQGTRLTVV.

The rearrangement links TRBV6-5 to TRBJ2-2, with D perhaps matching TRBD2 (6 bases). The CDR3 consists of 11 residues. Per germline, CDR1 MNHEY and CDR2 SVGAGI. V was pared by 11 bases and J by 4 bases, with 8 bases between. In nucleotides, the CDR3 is TGTGCCGCCGGGGGCACCGGGGAGCTGTTTTTT. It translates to CAAGGTGELFF.

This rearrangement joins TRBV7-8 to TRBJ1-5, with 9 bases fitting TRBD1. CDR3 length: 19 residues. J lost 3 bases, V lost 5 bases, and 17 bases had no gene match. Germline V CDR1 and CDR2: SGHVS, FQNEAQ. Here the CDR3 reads CASSLQQNDRGRNNQPQHF. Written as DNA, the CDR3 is TGTGCCAGCAGCCTACAACAAAATGACAGGGGGAGAAACAATCAGCCCCAGCATTTT.

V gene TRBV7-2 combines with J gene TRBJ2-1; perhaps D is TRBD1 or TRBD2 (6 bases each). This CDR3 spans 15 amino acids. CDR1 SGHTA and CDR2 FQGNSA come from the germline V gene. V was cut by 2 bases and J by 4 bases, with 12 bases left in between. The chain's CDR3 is CASSLLQGGYNEQFF. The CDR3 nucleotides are TGTGCCAGCAGCTTATTACAGGGAGGATACAATGAGCAGTTCTTC.

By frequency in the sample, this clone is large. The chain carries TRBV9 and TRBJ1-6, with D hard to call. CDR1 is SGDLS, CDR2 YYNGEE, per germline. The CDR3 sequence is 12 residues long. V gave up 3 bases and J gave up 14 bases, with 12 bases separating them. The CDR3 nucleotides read TGTGCCAGCAGCGATCGCAGAGGAACCCTCCACTTT. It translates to CASSDRRGTLHF.

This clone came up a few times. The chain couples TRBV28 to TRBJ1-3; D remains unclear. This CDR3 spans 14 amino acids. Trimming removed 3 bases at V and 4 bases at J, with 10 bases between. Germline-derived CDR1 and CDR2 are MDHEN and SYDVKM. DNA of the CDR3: TGTGCCAGCAGTTTGAGTGGGCTCGGAAACACCATATATTTT. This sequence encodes CASSLSGLGNTIYF.

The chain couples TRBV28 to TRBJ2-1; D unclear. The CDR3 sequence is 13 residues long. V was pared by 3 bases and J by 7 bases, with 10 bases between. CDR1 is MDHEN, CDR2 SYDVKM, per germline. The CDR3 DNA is TGTGCCAGCAGTTTTGGGTTTAGGAATGAGCAGTTCTTC. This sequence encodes CASSFGFRNEQFF.

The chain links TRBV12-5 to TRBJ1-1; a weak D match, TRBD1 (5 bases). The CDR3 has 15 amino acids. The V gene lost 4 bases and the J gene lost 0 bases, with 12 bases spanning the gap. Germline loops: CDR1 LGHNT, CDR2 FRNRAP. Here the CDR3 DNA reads TGTGCTAGTGGTTGGGGGACCAGCCTGAACACTGAAGCTTTCTTT. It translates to CASGWGTSLNTEAFF.

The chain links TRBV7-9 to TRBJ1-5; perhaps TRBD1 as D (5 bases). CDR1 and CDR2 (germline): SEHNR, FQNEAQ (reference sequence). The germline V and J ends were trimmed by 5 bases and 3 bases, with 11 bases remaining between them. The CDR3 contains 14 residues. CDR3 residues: CASSPLGPNQPQHF. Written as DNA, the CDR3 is TGTGCCAGCAGCCCTCTGGGGCCCAATCAGCCCCAGCATTTT.

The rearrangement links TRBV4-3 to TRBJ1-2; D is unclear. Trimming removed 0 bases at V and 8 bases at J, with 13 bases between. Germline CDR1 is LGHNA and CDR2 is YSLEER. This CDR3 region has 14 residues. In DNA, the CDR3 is TGCGCCAGCAGCCAAGATCCCAGTTTGCAGGGCTACACCTTC. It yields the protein CASSQDPSLQGYTF.

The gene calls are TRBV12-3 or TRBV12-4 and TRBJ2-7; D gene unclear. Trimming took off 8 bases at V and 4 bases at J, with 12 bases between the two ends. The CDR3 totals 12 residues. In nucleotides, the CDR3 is TGTGCCAGCGCAACGGGTGGGTACGAGCAGTACTTC. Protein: CASATGGYEQYF.

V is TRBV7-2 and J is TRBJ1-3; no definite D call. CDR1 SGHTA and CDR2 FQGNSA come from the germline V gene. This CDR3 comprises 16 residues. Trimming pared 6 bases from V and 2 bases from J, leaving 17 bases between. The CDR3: CASSMGRTNPGNTIYF. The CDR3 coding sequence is TGTGCCAGCAGTATGGGCCGCACCAACCCTGGAAACACCATATATTTT.

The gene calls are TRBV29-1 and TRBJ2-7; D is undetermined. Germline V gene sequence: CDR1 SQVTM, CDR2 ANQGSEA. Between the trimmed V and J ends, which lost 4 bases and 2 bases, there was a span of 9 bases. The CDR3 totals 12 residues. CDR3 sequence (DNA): TGCAGCGTTGGGGCCTCGACCTACGAGCAGTACTTC. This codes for CSVGASTYEQYF.

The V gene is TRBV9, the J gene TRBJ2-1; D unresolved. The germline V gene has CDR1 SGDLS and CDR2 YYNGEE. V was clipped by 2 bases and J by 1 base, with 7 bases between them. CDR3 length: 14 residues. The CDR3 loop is CASSVSGSYNEQFF. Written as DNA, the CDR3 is TGTGCCAGCAGCGTCTCCGGGTCCTACAATGAGCAGTTCTTC.

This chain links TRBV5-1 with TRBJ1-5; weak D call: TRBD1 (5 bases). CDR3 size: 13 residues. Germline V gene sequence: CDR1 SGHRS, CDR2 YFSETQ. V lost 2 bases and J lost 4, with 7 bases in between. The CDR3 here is CASSFGGNQPQHF. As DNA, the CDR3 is TGCGCCAGCAGCTTTGGGGGGAATCAGCCCCAGCATTTT. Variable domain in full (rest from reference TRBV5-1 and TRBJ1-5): KAGVTQTPRYLIKTRGQQVTLSCSPISGHRSVSWYQQTPGQGLQFLFEYFSETQRNKGNFPGRFSGRQFSNSRSEMNVSTLELGDSALYLCASSFGGNQPQHFGDGTRLSIL.

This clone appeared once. CDR3 sequence: CASSLNGVRAEAFF. For the CDR3, the DNA is TGTGCCAGCAGCTTAAACGGGGTGAGGGCTGAAGCTTTCTTT. The chain employs TRBV11-2 and TRBJ1-1; D gene ambiguous. CDR3 size: 14 residues. Trimming removed 2 bases from V and 6 bases from J, with 13 bases in between. Germline V gene data show CDR1 as SGHAT and CDR2 as FQNNGV.

The CDR3 DNA sequence: TGTGCCAGCAGCTTGTTTCAGTATGAAGCTTTCTTT. Encoded protein: CASSLFQYEAFF. V usage is TRBV7-2 and J usage is TRBJ1-1; D is unresolved. The CDR3 covers 12 residues. V was shortened by 3 bases and J by 7 bases, with 9 bases between the two germline ends. CDR1 and CDR2 (germline): SGHTA, FQGNSA.

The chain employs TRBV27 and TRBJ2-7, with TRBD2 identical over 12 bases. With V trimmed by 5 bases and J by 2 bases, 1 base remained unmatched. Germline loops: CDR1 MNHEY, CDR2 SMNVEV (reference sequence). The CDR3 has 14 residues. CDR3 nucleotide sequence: TGTGCCAGCAGTCCTAGCGGGAGGGCCTACGAGCAGTACTTC. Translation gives CASSPSGRAYEQYF.

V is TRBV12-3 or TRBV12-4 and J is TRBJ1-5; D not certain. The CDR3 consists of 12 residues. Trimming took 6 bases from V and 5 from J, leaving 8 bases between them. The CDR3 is CASSRPDQPQHF. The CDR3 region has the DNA TGTGCCAGCAGCCGACCGGATCAGCCCCAGCATTTT.

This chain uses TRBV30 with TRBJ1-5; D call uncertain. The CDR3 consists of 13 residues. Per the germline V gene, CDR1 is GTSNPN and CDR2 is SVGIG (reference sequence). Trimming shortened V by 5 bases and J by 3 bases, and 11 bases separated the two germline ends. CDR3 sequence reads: CAWQGTNNQPQHF. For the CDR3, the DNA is TGTGCCTGGCAAGGCACAAACAATCAGCCCCAGCATTTT.

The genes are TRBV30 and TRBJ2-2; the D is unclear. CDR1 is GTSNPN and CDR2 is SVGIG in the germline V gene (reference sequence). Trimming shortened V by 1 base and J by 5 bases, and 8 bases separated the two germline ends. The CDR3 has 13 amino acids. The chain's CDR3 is CAWSGPYTGELFF. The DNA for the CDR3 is TGTGCCTGGAGTGGCCCTTATACCGGGGAGCTGTTTTTT.

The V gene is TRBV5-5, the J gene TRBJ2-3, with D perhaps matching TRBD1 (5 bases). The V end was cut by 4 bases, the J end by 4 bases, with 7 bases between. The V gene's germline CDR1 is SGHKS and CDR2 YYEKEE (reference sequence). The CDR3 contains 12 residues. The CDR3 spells CASSPRADTQYF. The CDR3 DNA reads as TGTGCCAGCAGCCCCAGGGCAGATACGCAGTATTTT.

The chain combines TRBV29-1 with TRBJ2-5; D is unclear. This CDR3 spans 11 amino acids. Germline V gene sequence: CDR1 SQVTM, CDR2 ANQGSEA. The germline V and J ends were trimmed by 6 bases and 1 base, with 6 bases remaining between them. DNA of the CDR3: TGCAGCGTAAGACCCCAAGAGACCCAGTACTTC. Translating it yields CSVRPQETQYF.

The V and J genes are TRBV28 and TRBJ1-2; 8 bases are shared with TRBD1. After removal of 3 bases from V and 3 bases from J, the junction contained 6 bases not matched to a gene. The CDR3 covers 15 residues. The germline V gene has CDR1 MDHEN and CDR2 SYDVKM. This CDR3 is CASSFPQGAYYGYTF. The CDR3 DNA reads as TGTGCCAGCAGTTTCCCCCAGGGGGCATACTATGGCTACACCTTC.

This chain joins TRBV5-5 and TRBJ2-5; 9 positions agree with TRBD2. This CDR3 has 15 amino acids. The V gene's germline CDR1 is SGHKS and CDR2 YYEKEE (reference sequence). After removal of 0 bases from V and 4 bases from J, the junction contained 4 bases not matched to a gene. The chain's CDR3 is CASSLERGARETQYF. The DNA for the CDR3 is TGTGCCAGCAGCTTGGAGCGGGGGGCGCGAGAGACCCAGTACTTC.

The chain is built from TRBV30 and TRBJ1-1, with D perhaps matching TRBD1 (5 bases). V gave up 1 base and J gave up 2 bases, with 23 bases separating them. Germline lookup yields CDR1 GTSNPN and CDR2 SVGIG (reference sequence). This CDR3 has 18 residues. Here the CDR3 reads CAWSDKPGLLRVNTEAFF. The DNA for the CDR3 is TGTGCCTGGAGTGACAAGCCGGGACTACTCCGCGTCAACACTGAAGCTTTCTTT.

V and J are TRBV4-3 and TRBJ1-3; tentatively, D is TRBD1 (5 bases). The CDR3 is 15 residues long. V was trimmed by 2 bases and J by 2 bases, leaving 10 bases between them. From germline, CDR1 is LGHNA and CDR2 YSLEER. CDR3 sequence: CASSQRQGTGNTIYF. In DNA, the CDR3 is TGCGCCAGCAGCCAACGGCAGGGCACTGGAAACACCATATATTTT.

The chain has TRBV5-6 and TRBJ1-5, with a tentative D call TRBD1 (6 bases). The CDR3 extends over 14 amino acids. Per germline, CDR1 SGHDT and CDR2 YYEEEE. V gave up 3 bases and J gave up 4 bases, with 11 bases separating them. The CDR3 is CASSWGTKNQPQHF. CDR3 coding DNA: TGTGCCAGCAGCTGGGGGACAAAGAATCAGCCCCAGCATTTT.

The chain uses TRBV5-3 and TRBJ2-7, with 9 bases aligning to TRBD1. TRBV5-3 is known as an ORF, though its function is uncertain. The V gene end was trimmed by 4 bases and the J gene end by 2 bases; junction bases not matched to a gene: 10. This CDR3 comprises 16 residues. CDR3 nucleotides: TGTGCCAGAAGCCAGAGATGGACAGGGGATCCCTACGAGCAGTACTTC. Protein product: CARSQRWTGDPYEQYF.

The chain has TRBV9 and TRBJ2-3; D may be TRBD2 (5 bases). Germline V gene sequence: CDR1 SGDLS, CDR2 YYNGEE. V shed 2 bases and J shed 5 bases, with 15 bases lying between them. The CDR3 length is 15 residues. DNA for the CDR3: TGTGCCAGCAGCGTCTTATCCAGCGGAGGAGATACGCAGTATTTT. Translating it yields CASSVLSSGGDTQYF.